A single sample is the source of the 10 T cell receptor beta chains below, sequenced in a study of T cell repertoires in cytomegalovirus infection. MiXCR, applied by TCRdb to the reads, yields one record per CDR3 protein. This table holds 680,000 or so distinct CDR3 sequences, roughly 30% found once. These TCRs are of unknown antigen specificity. Specimen: cultured PBMCs, collected from culture after CMV antigen stimulation. The receptors originated from a human donor in good health (CMV status not recorded). Some clones in this sample may be carry-over from other donors' samples.

The CDR3 is CASSENWQPTDTQYF. CDR3 nucleotide sequence: TGTGCCAGCAGTGAAAACTGGCAGCCCACAGATACGCAGTATTTT. The V gene is TRBV2, the J gene TRBJ2-3; unclear D gene. Trimming removed 2 bases from V and 2 bases from J, with 11 bases in between. Germline lookup yields CDR1 SNHLY and CDR2 FYNNEI. CDR3 length: 15 amino acids.

This clonotype was found a few times. This sequence joins TRBV15 and TRBJ2-7; a weak D match, TRBD1 (7 bases). V gave up 2 bases and J gave up 5 bases, with 10 bases separating them. The CDR3 contains 13 residues. Germline loops: CDR1 LNHNV, CDR2 YYDKDF (reference sequence). The CDR3 sequence: CATSRQGGDEQYF. In DNA, the CDR3 is TGTGCCACCAGCAGACAGGGGGGTGACGAGCAGTACTTC. Full variable domain (outside the CDR3, taken from reference TRBV15 and TRBJ2-7): DAMVIQNPRYQVTQFGKPVTLSCSQTLNHNVMYWYQQKSSQAPKLLFHYYDKDFNNEADTPDNFQSRRPNTSFCFLDIRSPGLGDTAMYLCATSRQGGDEQYFGPGTRLTVT.

V gene TRBV4-3 combines with J gene TRBJ2-5; 8 nucleotides line up with TRBD2. The CDR3 loop spans 14 amino acids. V shed 0 bases, J shed 4 bases, and the junction held 1 base outside the gene matches. From germline, CDR1 is LGHNA and CDR2 YSLEER. CDR3 amino acids: CASSQELAGETQYF. In DNA, the CDR3 is TGCGCCAGCAGCCAAGAGCTAGCGGGAGAGACCCAGTACTTC.

In its sample, this clonotype was seen a few times. The V and J genes are TRBV2 and TRBJ1-5, with TRBD1 matching over 7 bases. Per germline, CDR1 SNHLY and CDR2 FYNNEI. Trimming took 4 bases from V and 7 from J; bases not matched to a gene: 7. This CDR3 has 14 amino acids. CDR3: CASSGGRGVQPQHF. CDR3 bases: TGTGCCAGCAGTGGGGGCAGGGGGGTACAGCCCCAGCATTTT.

In this sample, this clonotype turned up a few times. The V call is TRBV4-2, the J call TRBJ1-1; D possibly corresponds to TRBD1 (5 bases). The V gene lost 0 bases and the J gene lost 7 bases, with 12 bases spanning the gap. The CDR3 extends over 14 amino acids. CDR1 and CDR2 from the germline V gene are LGHNA and YNFKEQ. In DNA, the CDR3 is TGTGCCAGCAGCCAAGAAAGGGCCAGGGTTGAAGCTTTCTTT. Its protein product is CASSQERARVEAFF.

This clonotype appeared a few times. J is TRBJ1-5 and V is TRBV7-2; D gene ambiguous. Germline CDR1 SGHTA, CDR2 FQGNSA. The CDR3 length is 13 residues. V shed 7 bases and J shed 4 bases, with 11 bases lying between them. CDR3 coding DNA: TGTGCCAGCACCTCGGGATGGAATCAGCCCCAGCATTTT. This translates into CASTSGWNQPQHF.

V gene TRBV3-1 combines with J gene TRBJ1-6, with unresolved D. This CDR3 spans 16 amino acids. The V end lost 4 bases, the J end lost 4 bases, and 14 bases lay between the germline ends. Per the germline V gene, CDR1 is LGHDT and CDR2 is YNNKEL (reference sequence). CDR3 loop: CASSLRPDSYNSPLHF. As DNA, the CDR3 is TGTGCCAGCAGCCTACGACCGGACTCATATAATTCACCCCTCCACTTT. Complete variable domain (other parts from reference TRBV3-1 and TRBJ1-6): DTAVSQTPKYLVTQMGNDKSIKCEQNLGHDTMYWYKQDSKKFLKIMFSYNNKELIINETVPNRFSPKSPDKAHLNLHINSLELGDSAVYFCASSLRPDSYNSPLHFGNGTRLTVT.

This clonotype was picked up one time. The chain carries TRBV5-4 and TRBJ1-6; maybe TRBD1 (6 bases). Germline CDR1 reads SGHNT; CDR2 reads YYREEE (reference sequence). V lost 0 bases and J 5 bases, leaving 12 bases between the germline ends. CDR3 length: 16 amino acids. CDR3 sequence reads: CASSLEAGADNSPLHF. CDR3 nucleotides: TGTGCCAGCAGCTTGGAAGCGGGGGCAGATAATTCACCCCTCCACTTT.

This clonotype has at least ten counts. The chain is built from TRBV7-2 and TRBJ2-7; D may be TRBD1 or TRBD2 (5 bases each). The V and J ends lost 0 bases and 3 bases respectively, with 15 bases between them. Germline CDR1 is SGHTA and CDR2 is FQGNSA. The CDR3 is 16 amino acids. The CDR3 loop reads CASSLASAGTIYEQYF. Written as DNA, the CDR3 is TGTGCCAGCAGCTTAGCGTCGGCAGGGACCATCTACGAGCAGTACTTC.

V usage is TRBV10-2 and J usage is TRBJ2-7; TRBD1 aligns across 9 bases. This CDR3 spans 14 amino acids. Germline CDR1 is WSHSY and CDR2 is SAAADI. Trimming cost V 6 bases and J 3 bases; bases outside gene matches: 6. The DNA for the CDR3 is TGCGCCAGCAGGGACTGGACAGGGGACTACGAGCAGTACTTC. Translated, it gives CASRDWTGDYEQYF.